This TCR beta chain is from a study of cytomegalovirus exposure and HLA in healthy donors (dated by TCRdb to about 2017). As for the study more broadly: An earlier analysis of a few hundred of the donors reported approximately 260 Gb of sequence data and 95 million to 130 million unique TCR beta sequences obtained from some 200 million T cells. Both class I and class II loci were covered by HLA typing, at four-digit resolution. High-throughput TCR immunosequencing, statistical association of individual TCRs with disease status, and machine learning were combined to predict cytomegalovirus infection status. A later analysis re-examined previously published TCR beta repertoires from more than 550 donors and added high-resolution HLA genotyping to investigate patterns of TCR occurrence. The T cell repertoires of under 700 subjects were profiled by immunosequencing and related to cytomegalovirus serostatus. In a later genetic analysis, genome-wide SNP genotypes for about 55% of the roughly 700 donors were used, and that subset was treated as a discovery cohort. Because of strong linkage in the cohort, roughly five DR-DQ haplotypes were treated as single units for association and clustering. The aim of the study was to test whether cataloging public T cell receptors could identify signatures of past pathogen exposure. The number of typed donors differed by locus: about 629-640 for A, B, C, DRB1 and DQB1; roughly 510 for DQA1; around 580 for DPA1; and about 470 for DPB1. Among the roughly 400 genotyped donors, 75% to 90% belonged to the genetic ancestry cluster associated with self-reported Caucasian donors. In an earlier analysis of several hundred of the donors, high-throughput TCR beta sequencing was used to judge whether each TCR beta V gene segment behaved as functional or pseudogenic. Alongside the repertoire data, information on donor age, sex, ethnicity and CMV serostatus was compiled. An early release covering over 500 HLA-typed donors comprised about 290 gigabases of sequencing data and roughly 86 million unique TCR sequences. All discovery cohort repertoires had been generated using a single sequencing platform. Rather than drawing on any new phenotypic data, the later analysis identified candidate immune exposures from TCR beta sequences and the way those sequences occurred across donors. Among a few hundred genotyped donors of the cohort, an average of approximately 250,000 unique TCR beta nucleotide sequences were sequenced per donor, roughly 18% of them non-productive. In addition to the first cohort of roughly 670 subjects, a separate validation cohort of some 120 different subjects was used.

In total, fewer than 750 healthy bone marrow donors made up the cohort. All cohort members were sampled while nominally healthy, although unrecorded immune exposures were likely present. The donor was CMV seropositive and belonged to the group of 270 or so seropositive cohort members. A peripheral blood sample was provided by each donor, and peripheral blood mononuclear cells were used for TCR beta sequencing. The Qiagen DNeasy Blood Extraction Kit was used to extract genomic DNA from the blood cell samples. Paper-wide results and their limitations: V-gene and J-gene trimming of TCR beta chains was associated with a missense DCLRE1C variant in a later genetic analysis, and the association was replicated in an independent cohort. A later analysis found that most CMV-associated TCR beta chains appeared HLA-restricted, with HLA associations seemingly driven largely by CMV exposure. For the cohort, immune exposure information was limited to CMV serostatus. Sequencing depth was assumed to be roughly uniform across donors in the presence/absence analyses, though that assumption may not hold. At a false discovery rate of 0.05, a later analysis linked 16,951 TCR beta sequences to specific HLA alleles. According to a later analysis, parvovirus B19, influenza, CMV and Epstein-Barr virus appeared linked to several top co-occurrence clusters. HLA typing was unavailable for some donors at each locus, so association tests used only the typed subset. In the study, roughly 160 TCR beta chains were listed as associated with cytomegalovirus. Linkage disequilibrium might explain the correlated functional status among segregating V segments, but an unknown experimental factor could not be ruled out. Compared with the roughly 700-donor mean, donors in an Asian-associated ancestry cluster had fewer N-insertions in productive TCRs, according to a later genetic analysis. A further reported finding was that TCR beta sequences accurately predicted the HLA-A and HLA-B alleles for most subjects in the first cohort. The cohort was sequenced for TCR beta chains only, and without alpha or paired-chain data the features that could be detected were limited. Cytomegalovirus status was reported to be diagnosed by the classifier with high specificity and sensitivity in both the original and validation cohorts. A cluster of highly shared sequence variants was judged likely to represent a technical artifact of the sequencing pipeline. Strong co-occurrence of HLA alleles, especially DR and DQ, made assigning TCR associations to individual alleles difficult. The authors suggested that the approach could potentially be extended to other disease states and immunological phenotypes. The earlier analysis of fewer than 750 of the donors excluded approximately 15 rarely observed V segments, including chromosome 9 orphons, because counts were too low. Compared with equally common non-associated chains, HLA-associated TCR beta chains in a later analysis were more clonally expanded and had lower generation probabilities. Three of the identified cytomegalovirus-associated TCR beta chains were confirmed in vitro to be specific for cytomegalovirus antigens. Most TCR sequences were observed very rarely across donors, whereas some public TCRs were present in many individuals. Broadly in line with IMGT annotations, most TCR beta V segments showed up in productive rearrangements about 87% or about 30% of the time in an earlier analysis of several hundred of the donors. According to a later analysis, TCR association rates differed among HLA loci, with DRB1 alleles showing the most associated TCRs and HLA-C alleles showing the fewest.

To prepare the library, the immunoSEQ multiplex PCR assay was applied. The multiplex PCR relied on a mix of 60 forward primers for TCR Vbeta segments and 13 reverse primers for TCR Jbeta segments. Amplification of the CDR3 region of rearranged TCR beta genes was performed with a multiplex PCR assay on genomic DNA. On the Illumina HiSeq System, the amplified TCR beta libraries were sequenced as 87-base-pair reads. The original pipeline was this. In a later analysis, roughly 80 million unique TCR beta chains were counted across the 500 to 850 repertoires, and around 11 million of these chains were shared by at least two donors. Raw reads were error-corrected and collapsed into unique sequences with a nearest-neighbor algorithm that merged closely related sequences to remove PCR and sequencing errors. V, D and J gene segments were assigned by aligning CDR3 sequences to IMGT reference sequences. Each retained sequence needed at least a six-nucleotide match to both a V gene segment and a J gene segment. Rearrangements were called productive when the CDR3 lacked stop codons and stayed in frame with V and J; all others were non-productive. Following IMGT convention, CDR3 was defined as the stretch from the second conserved V-encoded cysteine up to the conserved J-encoded phenylalanine. Sequences without an unambiguous match to a single V gene segment were excluded from the earlier analysis of almost 600 of the donors. An earlier analysis of several hundred of the donors called V segments functional above 56.7% productive rearrangements and segregating when the between-donor standard deviation exceeded 5%. A statistical classification framework was built for diagnosing cytomegalovirus status from the catalog of TCR beta chain sequences. V and J gene assignment, in a later analysis, came from comparing TCR nucleotide sequences with IMGT/GENE-DB human TR gene sequences. Using the TCRdist pipeline, a later analysis assigned CDR3 sequences along with most-parsimonious VDJ recombination scenarios. In a later analysis, every TCR beta chain was defined by the combination of its CDR3 amino acid sequence and its V-gene family, and reads without a unique V-gene family were dropped. In a later analysis, 500 to 650 highly shared, low-generation-probability nucleotide sequences were removed to address suspected cross-contamination and a sequencing artifact. For each public chain, a later analysis derived a clonal expansion index from normalized ranks of inferred template counts within each repertoire. In a later analysis, generation probabilities were computed with a VDJ recombination model fitted to out-of-frame rearrangements, and the resulting probabilities were checked against IGoR. A later analysis scored TCR-TCR, TCR-HLA and TCR-CMV co-occurrence with hypergeometric tests, applying a repertoire-size bias correction to TCR pairs. In a later analysis, false discovery rates were estimated by permuting HLA or CMV assignments 20 times. A later analysis grouped co-occurring TCRs with DBSCAN, adding TCRdist sequence similarity when clustering within HLA-allele-positive subsets. Repertoires with fewer than 30,000 or more than 120,000 public chains were left out of co-occurrence clustering, as were about five repertoires with anomalous nucleotide sharing. The immuneACCESS repertoire file appears here via TCRdb, limited to in-frame rearrangements. These files lack a portion of the clones; in checked studies, under half of the deficit traces to unresolved V genes, and the cause of the others is not known. Clone size and V and J calls were adopted from that table, with D and trimming inferred from the DNA. This sample comprises about 150,000 clones, approximately 70% of them detected only once. Of the sample, 5.4% falls within the top ten clones.

Note on this clone: The target of this receptor is not known. There are no base qualities to consult, and no much larger clone falls within one base.

This sequence originates from a young woman in good health and CMV-seropositive. Sample: PBMCs.

CDR3 protein: CAWSGAGYTEAFF. Here is the DNA: TGTGCCTGGAGTGGGGCAGGGTACACTGAAGCTTTCTTT. The chain links TRBV30 with TRBJ1-1; a tentative D call is TRBD1 (5 bases match). CDR1 GTSNPN and CDR2 SVGIG were looked up in the germline V gene (reference sequence). From the cysteine through the phenylalanine, the CDR3 covers 13 amino acids. Left in the record is the CDR3 DNA by itself, 39 bases read in frame from the first base. V is shortened by 1 base, J by 3 bases, and the region joining them spans 9 bases.